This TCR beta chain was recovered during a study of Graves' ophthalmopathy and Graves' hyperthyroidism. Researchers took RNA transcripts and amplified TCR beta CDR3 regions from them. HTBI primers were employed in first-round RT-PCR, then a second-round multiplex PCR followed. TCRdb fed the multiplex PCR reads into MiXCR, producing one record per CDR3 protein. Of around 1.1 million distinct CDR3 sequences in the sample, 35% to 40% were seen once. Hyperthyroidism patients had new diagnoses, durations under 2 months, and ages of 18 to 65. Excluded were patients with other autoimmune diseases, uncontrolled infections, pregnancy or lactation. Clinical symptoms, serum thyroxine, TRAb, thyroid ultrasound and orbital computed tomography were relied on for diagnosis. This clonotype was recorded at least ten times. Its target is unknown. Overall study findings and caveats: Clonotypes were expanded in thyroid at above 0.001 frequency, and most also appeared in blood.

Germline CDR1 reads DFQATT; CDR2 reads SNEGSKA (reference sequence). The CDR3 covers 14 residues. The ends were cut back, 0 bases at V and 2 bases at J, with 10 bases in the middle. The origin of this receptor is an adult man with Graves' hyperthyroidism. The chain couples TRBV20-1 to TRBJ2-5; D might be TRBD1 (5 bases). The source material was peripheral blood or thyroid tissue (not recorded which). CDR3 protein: CSARDWGRQETQYF. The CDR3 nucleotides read TGCAGTGCTAGAGATTGGGGCAGGCAAGAGACCCAGTACTTC.